This is a list of T cell receptor beta chains from one sample in a study of tumor-infiltrating lymphocytes in primary liver carcinoma. TCRdb ran MiXCR on the multiplex PCR reads and lists one entry per CDR3 protein. This table has about 43,000 distinct CDR3 sequences, about three quarters appearing once. The sample comprised liver tumor tissue from sampling region 2. Source of these receptors: a man in his forties with primary liver carcinoma and hepatitis B virus infection. CDR3s include the opening cysteine and the closing phenylalanine or tryptophan. A D gene is named only where the DNA matches it firmly. Clone size, where shown, is once, few, many, or a class for clones that have expanded.

abundance,d_gene,j_gene,v_gene,CDR3nt,CDR3aa
many,-,TRBJ2-1,TRBV19,TGTGCCAGTAGTAGAGGACAGCGGATGAATGAGCAGTTCTTC,CASSRGQRMNEQFF
many,-,TRBJ2-3,TRBV7-9,TGTGCCAGCAGCTCACTCGGGGGGCAGTATTTT,CASSSLGGQYF
-,-,TRBJ2-7,TRBV6-2/TRBV6-3,TGTGCCAGCAGTCACGAGGTACTTTACGAGCAGTACTTC,CASSHEVLYEQYF
many,TRBD2,TRBJ2-1,TRBV4-1,TGCGCCAGCAGCCAAGACCGAGGAGGGAGGGCCAGGGTTCGCAATGAGCAGTTCTTC,CASSQDRGGRARVRNEQFF
-,-,TRBJ2-5,TRBV6-1,TGTGCCGGCAGTTATGGAGTAGTCCAAGAGACCCAGTACTTC,CAGSYGVVQETQYF
once,-,TRBJ2-5,TRBV20-1,TGCATTGCTAGATCATCAGAGACCCAGTACTTC,CIARSSETQYF
-,TRBD2,TRBJ2-7,TRBV12-3/TRBV12-4,TGTGCCAGCAGTCCCCCCTGGACTAGCGGACACGAGCAATACTTC,CASSPPWTSGHEQYF
-,-,TRBJ2-5,TRBV9,TGTGCCGGCAGCGTACGGGTGTCCGAGACCCAGTACTTC,CAGSVRVSETQYF
-,TRBD1,TRBJ1-1,TRBV14,TGCGCCAGCAGCCAAGGACAGGGGACAGAAGCTTTCTTT,CASSQGQGTEAFF
-,-,TRBJ1-5,TRBV29-1,TGCAGCGTTGTAGGACAGATCGATCAACCCCAGCATTTT,CSVVGQIDQPQHF
-,-,TRBJ1-6,TRBV14,TGTGCCAGCAGGCGAGGGGATGGAAGACCCCTCCACTTT,CASRRGDGRPLHF
-,-,TRBJ1-1,TRBV7-4,TGTACTAGCAGCTCAGTCGGGGGGCGCGGGAACACTGAAGCTTTCTTT,CTSSSVGGRGNTEAFF
once,-,TRBJ1-3,TRBV20-1,TGCAGTGCTGTGTGGAGACCCTCTGGAAACACCATATATTTT,CSAVWRPSGNTIYF
-,TRBD1,TRBJ2-3,TRBV5-1,TGCACCAGCAGCTTGGGACAGGGCGCAGATATGCAGTATTTT,CTSSLGQGADMQYF
-,TRBD2,TRBJ2-1,TRBV5-4,TGTGTCAGCAGCCGGGGAGGGAATGAGCAGTTCTTC,CVSSRGGNEQFF
-,-,TRBJ2-6,TRBV14,TGTGCCAGCTGTCTGAGTAGAGCCAACGTCCTGATTTTC,CASCLSRANVLIF
many,TRBD2,TRBJ2-1,TRBV29-1,TGCAGCGTCCAAGCGGGAAACTCCTACAATGAGCAGTTCTTC,CSVQAGNSYNEQFF
-,-,TRBJ2-1,TRBV7-9,TGTGTCAGCAGCTTCGAGAACAATGAGCAGTTCTTC,CVSSFENNEQFF
few,-,TRBJ1-1,TRBV2,TGTGCCAGCAGGGGGGCCGTACCGGATGCTTCCTTT,CASRGAVPDASF
many,-,TRBJ1-2,TRBV20-1,TGCAGTGCTAGATACGGAGTATTGGGCTATGGCTACACCTTC,CSARYGVLGYGYTF
-,-,TRBJ2-5,TRBV6-5,TGTGCCAGCAGTTGCCCCGGGGCGGAAACCCAGTACTTC,CASSCPGAETQYF
-,-,TRBJ1-2,TRBV24-1,TGTGCCACCAGTGATCCAGTTTCGGGAGGGCACTGTGGCTATACCTTC,CATSDPVSGGHCGYTF
few,TRBD1,TRBJ2-2,TRBV6-2/TRBV6-3,TGTACAAGCAGCCTACAGGGGTCCGGCCCCGGGGAGCTGTTTTTT,CTSSLQGSGPGELFF
once,TRBD1,TRBJ1-5,TRBV28,TGTGCCAACACCTTCGACAGGGGGGCCTCCAATCAGCCTCAGCATTTT,CANTFDRGASNQPQHF
-,TRBD2,TRBJ2-3,TRBV6-1,TGTGCCAGCACTGAAATAGTGGGAGGGAGGATAGATACGCAGTACTTT,CASTEIVGGRIDTQYF
-,-,TRBJ2-7,TRBV28,TGTGCCAGCAGTTTCGAGGTTTATACAATAGCCGAGCAGTACTTC,CASSFEVYTIAEQYF
-,TRBD2,TRBJ2-3,TRBV4-3,TGCGCCAGTAGCCGAGATCTTCCCTCCGGGACTAGCGGGAGTGCAGATACGCACTATTTT,CASSRDLPSGTSGSADTHYF
-,TRBD2,TRBJ2-1,TRBV29-1,TGCAGCGGACAACTAGCGGGAGGGTGCTACAATGAGCAATTCTTC,CSGQLAGGCYNEQFF
-,-,TRBJ1-6,TRBV11-1,TGTGCCAGCAGCCGGACATTGGTTTCCCCTCACTTT,CASSRTLVSPHF
-,-,TRBJ1-1,TRBV29-1,TGCAGTCCCTTTCAGGGGAGGGGGACTGAAGCTTTCTTT,CSPFQGRGTEAFF
many,-,TRBJ2-2,TRBV5-4,TGTGCCAGCAGGGCCGGTGGGACTGGGGAGCTGTTTTTT,CASRAGGTGELFF
-,TRBD1,TRBJ1-5,TRBV2,TGTGCCAGCAGAGACCACACAGGGGATACCAATCAGCCCCAGCATTTT,CASRDHTGDTNQPQHF
-,TRBD1,TRBJ2-7,TRBV10-3,TGTGCCATCGAAAAGGGGGGACAGGCGTCCGAGCAGTACTTC,CAIEKGGQASEQYF
-,-,TRBJ2-2,TRBV28,TGTGCCAGCAGAAGAGAGGGCGCCGGGGAGCTGTTTTTT,CASRREGAGELFF
-,TRBD2,TRBJ2-5,TRBV4-3,TGCGTCAGCAGCCAAGTGGCTAGCGGGAGGAGTGGTGAGACCCAGTACTTC,CVSSQVASGRSGETQYF
many,-,TRBJ1-6,TRBV5-1,TGCGCCAGCAGCTGGGGGAGCTCCTATAATTCACCCCTCCACTTT,CASSWGSSYNSPLHF
-,-,TRBJ2-7,TRBV7-2,TGTACTAGCAGCTCCAGCCCCGTGGCCTACGAGCAGTACTTC,CTSSSSPVAYEQYF
-,-,TRBJ2-5,TRBV28,TGTGCCAGCAGTGGGAACCGCCTCAGGCAGACCCAGTACTTC,CASSGNRLRQTQYF
-,-,TRBJ2-5,TRBV14,TGTGTCAGCAGCCAAGATAATTCCGAGATCCAGTACTTC,CVSSQDNSEIQYF
many,-,TRBJ2-3,TRBV6-2/TRBV6-3,TGTGCCAGCAGAGACCCCCACACAGATACGCAGTATTTT,CASRDPHTDTQYF
-,TRBD1,TRBJ2-4,TRBV5-1,TGCGCCAGCAGCATGGGGGACAGGAGTAATTCCGAGTACTTC,CASSMGDRSNSEYF
-,-,TRBJ2-1,TRBV11-2,TGTGCCAGCAGCTCAGAATTATACAATGTGCAGTTCTTT,CASSSELYNVQFF